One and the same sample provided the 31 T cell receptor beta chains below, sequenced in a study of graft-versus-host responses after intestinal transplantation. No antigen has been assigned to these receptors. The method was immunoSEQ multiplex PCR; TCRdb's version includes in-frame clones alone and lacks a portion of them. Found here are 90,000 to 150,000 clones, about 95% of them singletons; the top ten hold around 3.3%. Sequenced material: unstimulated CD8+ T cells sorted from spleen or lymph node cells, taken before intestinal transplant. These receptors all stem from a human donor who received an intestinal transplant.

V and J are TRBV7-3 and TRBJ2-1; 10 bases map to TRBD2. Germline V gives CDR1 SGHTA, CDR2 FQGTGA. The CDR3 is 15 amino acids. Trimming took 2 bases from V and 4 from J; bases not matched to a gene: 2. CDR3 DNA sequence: TGTGCCAGCAGCTTATTTAGCGGGGGGTACAATGAGCAGTTCTTC. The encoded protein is CASSLFSGGYNEQFF.

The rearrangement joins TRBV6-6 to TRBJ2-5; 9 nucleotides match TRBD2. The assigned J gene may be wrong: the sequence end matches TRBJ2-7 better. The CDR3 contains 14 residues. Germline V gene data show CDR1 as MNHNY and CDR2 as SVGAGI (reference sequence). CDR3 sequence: CASSYSLAGYEQYF. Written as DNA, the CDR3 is TGTGCCAGCAGTTACTCGCTAGCGGGGTACGAGCAGTACTTC.

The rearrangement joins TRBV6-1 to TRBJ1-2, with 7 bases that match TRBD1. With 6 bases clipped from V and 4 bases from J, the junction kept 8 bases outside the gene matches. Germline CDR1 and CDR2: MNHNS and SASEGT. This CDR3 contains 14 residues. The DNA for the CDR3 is TGTGCCAGCAGCCGGGTTGAGGGGGCCTATGGCTACACCTTC. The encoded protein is CASSRVEGAYGYTF.

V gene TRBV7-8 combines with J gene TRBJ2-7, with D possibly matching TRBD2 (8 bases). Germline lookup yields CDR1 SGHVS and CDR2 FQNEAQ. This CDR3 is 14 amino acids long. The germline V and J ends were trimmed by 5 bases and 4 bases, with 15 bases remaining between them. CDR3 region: CASSVGRGQYEQYF. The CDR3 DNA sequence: TGTGCCAGCAGCGTCGGGAGGGGGCAATACGAGCAGTACTTC.

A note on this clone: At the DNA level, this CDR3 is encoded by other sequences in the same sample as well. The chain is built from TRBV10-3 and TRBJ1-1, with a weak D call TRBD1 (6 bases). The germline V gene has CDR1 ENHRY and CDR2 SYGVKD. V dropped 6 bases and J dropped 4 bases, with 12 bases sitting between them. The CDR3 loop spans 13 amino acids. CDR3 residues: CAISEGGGTEAFF. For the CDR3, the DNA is TGTGCCATCAGCGAAGGAGGGGGCACTGAAGCTTTCTTT.

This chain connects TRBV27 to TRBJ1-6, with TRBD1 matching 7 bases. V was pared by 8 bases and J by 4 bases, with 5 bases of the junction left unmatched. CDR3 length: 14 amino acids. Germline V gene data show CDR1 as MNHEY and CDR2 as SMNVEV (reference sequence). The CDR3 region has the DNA TGTGCCAGCTCAAGGGACAGTTATAATTCACCCCTCCACTTT. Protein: CASSRDSYNSPLHF.

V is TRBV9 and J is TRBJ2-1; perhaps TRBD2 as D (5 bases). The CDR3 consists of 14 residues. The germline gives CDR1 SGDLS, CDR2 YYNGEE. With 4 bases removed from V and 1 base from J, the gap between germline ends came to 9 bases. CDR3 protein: CASSPTGSYNEQFF. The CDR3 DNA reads TGTGCCAGCAGCCCGACGGGGTCCTACAATGAGCAGTTCTTC. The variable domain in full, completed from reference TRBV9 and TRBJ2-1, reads DSGVTQTPKHLITATGQRVTLRCSPRSGDLSVYWYQQSLDQGLQFLIQYYNGEERAKGNILERFSAQQFPDLHSELNLSSLELGDSALYFCASSPTGSYNEQFFGPGTRLTVL.

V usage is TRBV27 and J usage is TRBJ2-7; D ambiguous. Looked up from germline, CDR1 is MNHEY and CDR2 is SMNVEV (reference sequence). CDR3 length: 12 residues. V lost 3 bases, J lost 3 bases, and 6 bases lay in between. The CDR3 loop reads CASSFYGYEQYF. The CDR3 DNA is TGTGCCAGCAGTTTTTATGGCTACGAGCAGTACTTC.

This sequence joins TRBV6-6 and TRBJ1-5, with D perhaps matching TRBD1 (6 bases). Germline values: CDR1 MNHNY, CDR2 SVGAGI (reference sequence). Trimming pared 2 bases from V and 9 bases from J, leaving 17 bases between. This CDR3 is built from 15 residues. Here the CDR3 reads CASSYPIEGGGPQHF. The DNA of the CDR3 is TGTGCCAGCAGTTACCCAATCGAAGGAGGGGGGCCCCAGCATTTT.

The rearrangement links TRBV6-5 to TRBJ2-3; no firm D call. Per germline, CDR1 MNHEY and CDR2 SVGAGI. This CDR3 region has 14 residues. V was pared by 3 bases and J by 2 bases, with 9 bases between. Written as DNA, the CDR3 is TGTGCCAGCAGTTATTTAGTCTCCACAGATACGCAGTATTTT. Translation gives CASSYLVSTDTQYF.

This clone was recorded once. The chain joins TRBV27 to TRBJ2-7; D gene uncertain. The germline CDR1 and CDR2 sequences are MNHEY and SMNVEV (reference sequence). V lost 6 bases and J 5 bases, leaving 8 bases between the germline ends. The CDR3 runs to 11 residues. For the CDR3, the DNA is TGTGCCAGCAGACAGAGCCACGAGCAGTACTTC. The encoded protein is CASRQSHEQYF.

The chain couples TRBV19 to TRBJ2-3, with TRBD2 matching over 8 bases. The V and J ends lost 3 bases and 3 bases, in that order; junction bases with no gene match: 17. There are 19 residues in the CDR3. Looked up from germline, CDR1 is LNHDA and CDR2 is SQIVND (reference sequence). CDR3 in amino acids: CASSIYGREGPQVTDTQYF. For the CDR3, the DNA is TGTGCCAGTAGTATCTACGGACGGGAGGGTCCCCAAGTTACAGATACGCAGTATTTT.

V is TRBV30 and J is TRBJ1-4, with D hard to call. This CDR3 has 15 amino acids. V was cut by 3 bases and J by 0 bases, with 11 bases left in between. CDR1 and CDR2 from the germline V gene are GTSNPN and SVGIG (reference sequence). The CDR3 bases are TGTGCCTGGAGGGGGTACAGTGCAACTAATGAAAAACTGTTTTTT. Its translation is CAWRGYSATNEKLFF.

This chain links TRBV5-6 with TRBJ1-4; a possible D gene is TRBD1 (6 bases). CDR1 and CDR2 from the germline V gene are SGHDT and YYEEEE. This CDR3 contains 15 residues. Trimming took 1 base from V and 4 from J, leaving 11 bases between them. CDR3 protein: CASSLIRGINEKLFF. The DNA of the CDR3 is TGTGCCAGCAGCTTGATCAGGGGCATTAATGAAAAACTGTTTTTT.

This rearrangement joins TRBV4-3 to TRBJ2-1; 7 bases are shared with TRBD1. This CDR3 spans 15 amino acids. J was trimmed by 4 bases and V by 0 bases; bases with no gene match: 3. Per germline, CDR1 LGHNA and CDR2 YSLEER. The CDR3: CASSQDPGQYNEQFF. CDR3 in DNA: TGCGCCAGCAGCCAAGATCCGGGACAGTACAATGAGCAGTTCTTC.

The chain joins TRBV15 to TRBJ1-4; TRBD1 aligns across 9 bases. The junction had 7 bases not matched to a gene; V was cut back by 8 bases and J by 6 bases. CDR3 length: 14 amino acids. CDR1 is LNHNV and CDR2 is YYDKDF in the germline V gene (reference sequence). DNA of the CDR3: TGTGCCACCGACAGGGGGATTGGTTATGAAAAACTGTTTTTT. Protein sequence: CATDRGIGYEKLFF.

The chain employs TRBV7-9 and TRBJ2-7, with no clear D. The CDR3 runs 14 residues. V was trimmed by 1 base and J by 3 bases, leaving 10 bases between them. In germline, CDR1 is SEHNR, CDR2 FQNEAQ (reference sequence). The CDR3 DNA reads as TGTGCCAGCAGCTTAGTGGGCAGCTTCTACGAGCAGTACTTC. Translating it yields CASSLVGSFYEQYF. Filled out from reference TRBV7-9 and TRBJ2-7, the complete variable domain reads DTGVSQNPRHKITKRGQNVTFRCDPISEHNRLYWYRQTLGQGPEFLTYFQNEAQLEKSRLLSDRFSAERPKGSFSTLEIQRTEQGDSAMYLCASSLVGSFYEQYFGPGTRLTVT.

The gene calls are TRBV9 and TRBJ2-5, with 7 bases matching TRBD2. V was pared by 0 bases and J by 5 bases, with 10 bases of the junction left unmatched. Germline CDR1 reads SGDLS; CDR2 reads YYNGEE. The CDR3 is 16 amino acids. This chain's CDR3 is CASSVGEAGLSETQYF. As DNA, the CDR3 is TGTGCCAGCAGCGTAGGGGAAGCGGGACTGTCGGAGACCCAGTACTTC.

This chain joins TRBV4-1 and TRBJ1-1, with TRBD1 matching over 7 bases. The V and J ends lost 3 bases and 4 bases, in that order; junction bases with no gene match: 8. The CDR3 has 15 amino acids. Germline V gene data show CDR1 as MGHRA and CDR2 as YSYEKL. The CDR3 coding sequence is TGCGCCAGCAGCCACCTAAGACAGGGCCGCACTGAAGCTTTCTTT. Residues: CASSHLRQGRTEAFF.

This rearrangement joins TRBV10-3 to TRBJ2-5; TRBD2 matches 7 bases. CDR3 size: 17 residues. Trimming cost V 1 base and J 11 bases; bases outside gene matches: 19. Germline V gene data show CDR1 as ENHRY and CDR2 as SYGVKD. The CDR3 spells CAISEFLGEGKSGEQYF. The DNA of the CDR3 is TGTGCCATCAGTGAGTTTCTGGGGGAGGGGAAATCTGGAGAGCAGTACTTC.

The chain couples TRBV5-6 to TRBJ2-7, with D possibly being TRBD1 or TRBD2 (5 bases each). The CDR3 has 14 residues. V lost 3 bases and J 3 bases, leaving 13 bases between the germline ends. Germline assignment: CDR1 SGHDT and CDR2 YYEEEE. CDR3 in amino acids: CASSSGASYYEQYF. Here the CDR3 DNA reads TGTGCCAGCAGCTCCGGGGCCAGCTACTACGAGCAGTACTTC.

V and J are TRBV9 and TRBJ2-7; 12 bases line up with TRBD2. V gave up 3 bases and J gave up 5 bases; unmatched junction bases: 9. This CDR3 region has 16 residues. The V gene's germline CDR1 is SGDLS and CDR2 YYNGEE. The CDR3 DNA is TGTGCCAGCAGCGGACTAGCGGGAGTGGCTCTCGACGAGCAGTACTTC. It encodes CASSGLAGVALDEQYF.

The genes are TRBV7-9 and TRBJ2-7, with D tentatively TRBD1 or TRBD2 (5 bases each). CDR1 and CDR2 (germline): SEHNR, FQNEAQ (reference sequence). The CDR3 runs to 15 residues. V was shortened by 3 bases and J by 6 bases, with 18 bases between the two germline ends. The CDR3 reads CASSFPPGASLEQYF. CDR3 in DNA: TGTGCCAGCAGCTTTCCACCCGGGGCCTCCCTCGAGCAGTACTTC.

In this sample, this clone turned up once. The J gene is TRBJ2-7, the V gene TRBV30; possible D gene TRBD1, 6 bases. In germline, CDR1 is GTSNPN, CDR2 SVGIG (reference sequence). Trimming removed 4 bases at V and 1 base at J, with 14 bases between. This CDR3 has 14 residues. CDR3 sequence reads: CAWKGTSFSYEQYF. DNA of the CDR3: TGTGCCTGGAAGGGGACAAGTTTTTCCTACGAGCAGTACTTC. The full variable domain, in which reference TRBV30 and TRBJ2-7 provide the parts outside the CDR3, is SQTIHQWPATLVQPVGSPLSLECTVEGTSNPNLYWYRQAAGRGLQLLFYSVGIGQISSEVPQNLSASRPQDRQFILSSKKLLLSDSGFYLCAWKGTSFSYEQYFGPGTRLTVT.

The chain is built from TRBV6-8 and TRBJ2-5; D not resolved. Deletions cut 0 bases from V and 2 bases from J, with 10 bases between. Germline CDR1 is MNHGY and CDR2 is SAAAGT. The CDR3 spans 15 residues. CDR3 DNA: TGTGCCAGCAGTTACTCGAACCAGGAACAAGAGACCCAGTACTTC. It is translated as CASSYSNQEQETQYF.

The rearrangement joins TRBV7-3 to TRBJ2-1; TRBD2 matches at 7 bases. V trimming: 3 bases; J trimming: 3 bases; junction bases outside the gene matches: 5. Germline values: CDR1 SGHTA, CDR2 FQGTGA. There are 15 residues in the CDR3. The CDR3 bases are TGTGCCAGCAGCTTGCGGCGGGAGAACTACAATGAGCAGTTCTTC. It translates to CASSLRRENYNEQFF.

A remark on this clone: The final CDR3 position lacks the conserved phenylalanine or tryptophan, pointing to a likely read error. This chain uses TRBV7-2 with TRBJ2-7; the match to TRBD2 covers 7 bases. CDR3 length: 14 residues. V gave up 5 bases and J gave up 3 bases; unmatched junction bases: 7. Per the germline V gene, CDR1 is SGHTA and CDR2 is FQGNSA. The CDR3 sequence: CASSLGVAGYEQYS. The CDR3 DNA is TGTGCCAGCAGCCTTGGGGTAGCGGGCTACGAGCAGTACTCC.

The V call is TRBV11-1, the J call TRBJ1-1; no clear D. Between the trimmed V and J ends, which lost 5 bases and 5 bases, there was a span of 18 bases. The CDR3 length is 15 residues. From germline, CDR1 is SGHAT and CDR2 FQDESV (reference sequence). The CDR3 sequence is CASSPSRPIGTEAFF. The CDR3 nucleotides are TGTGCCAGCAGCCCAAGCAGGCCAATAGGGACTGAAGCTTTCTTT. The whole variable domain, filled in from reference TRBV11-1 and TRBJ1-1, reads EAEVAQSPRYKITEKSQAVAFWCDPISGHATLYWYRQILGQGPELLVQFQDESVVDDSQLPKDRFSAERLKGVDSTLKIQPAELGDSAMYLCASSPSRPIGTEAFFGQGTRLTVV.

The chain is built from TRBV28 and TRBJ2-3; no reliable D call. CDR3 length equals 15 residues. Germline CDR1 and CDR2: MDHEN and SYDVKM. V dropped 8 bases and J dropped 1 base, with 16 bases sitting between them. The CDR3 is CASRPVAGRTDTQYF. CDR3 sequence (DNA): TGTGCCAGCCGACCGGTGGCCGGTCGCACAGATACGCAGTATTTT.

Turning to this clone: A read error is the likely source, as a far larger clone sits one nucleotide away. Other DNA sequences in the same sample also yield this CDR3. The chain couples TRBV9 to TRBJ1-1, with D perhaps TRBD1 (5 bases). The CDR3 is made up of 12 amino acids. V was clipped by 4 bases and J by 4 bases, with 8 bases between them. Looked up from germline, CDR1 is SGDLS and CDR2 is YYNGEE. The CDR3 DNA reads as TGTGCCAGCAGCTTGAGGGGCACTGAAGCTTTCTTT. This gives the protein CASSLRGTEAFF.

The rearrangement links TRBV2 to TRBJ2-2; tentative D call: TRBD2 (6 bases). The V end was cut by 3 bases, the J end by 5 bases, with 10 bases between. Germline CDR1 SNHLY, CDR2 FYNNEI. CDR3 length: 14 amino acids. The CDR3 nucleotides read TGTGCCAGCAGTGAGACTAGTTATACCGGGGAGCTGTTTTTT. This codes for CASSETSYTGELFF.